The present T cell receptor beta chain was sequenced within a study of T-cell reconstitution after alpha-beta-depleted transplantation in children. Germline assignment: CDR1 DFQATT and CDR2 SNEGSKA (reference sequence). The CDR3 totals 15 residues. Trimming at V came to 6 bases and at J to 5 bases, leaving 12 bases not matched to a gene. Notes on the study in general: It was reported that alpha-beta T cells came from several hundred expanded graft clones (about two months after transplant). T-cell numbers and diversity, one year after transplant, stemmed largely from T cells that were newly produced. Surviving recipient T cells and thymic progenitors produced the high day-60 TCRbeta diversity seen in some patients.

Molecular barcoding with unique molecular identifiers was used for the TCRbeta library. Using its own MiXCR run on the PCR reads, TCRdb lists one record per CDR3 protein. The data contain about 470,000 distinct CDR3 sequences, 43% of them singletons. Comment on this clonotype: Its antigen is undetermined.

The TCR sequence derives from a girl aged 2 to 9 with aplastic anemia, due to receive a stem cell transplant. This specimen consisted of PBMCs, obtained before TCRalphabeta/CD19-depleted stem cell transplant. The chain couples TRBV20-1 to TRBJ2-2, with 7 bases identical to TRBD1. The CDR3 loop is CSARRTGDRTGELFF. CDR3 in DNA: TGCAGTGCGAGGAGAACAGGGGATCGAACCGGGGAGCTGTTTTTT.